This T cell receptor beta chain was profiled in a study of blood T cell repertoires in COVID-19. Overall study context: From the United States, Italy and Spain came samples of acute and convalescent COVID-19.

This CDR3 region has 13 residues. CDR1 and CDR2 (germline): LGHNT, FRNRAP. J was trimmed by 4 bases and V by 8 bases; bases with no gene match: 4. Original processing methods: Nucleated cell counts were estimated from reference gene primer amplification. Some clones are missing from TCRdb's copy, which holds only in-frame ones; the method was immunoSEQ multiplex PCR. Clonal size and the V and J genes are those of that table, whereas D and trimming came from the DNA. This sample has about 250,000 clones; less than 90% occur once, and the top ten carry less than 2%. V usage is TRBV12-5 and J usage is TRBJ2-3, with 9 bases lining up with TRBD1. The sample comprised peripheral blood. This receptor was taken from a middle-aged woman who had recovered from COVID-19. CDR3 region: CASSGQGSDTQYF. The CDR3 nucleotides are TGTGCTAGTTCGGGACAGGGCTCAGATACGCAGTATTTT.